This T cell receptor (beta chain) was retrieved from a study of identifying expanded T cells in peripheral blood. The repertoire was sequenced with immunoSEQ multiplex PCR; TCRdb's copy has only in-frame clones and lacks some. The table shows about 90,000 clones, with roughly 90% occurring only once. J gave up 2 bases and V 6 bases, and 8 bases lay outside the gene matches. In germline, CDR1 is MNHEY, CDR2 SMNVEV (reference sequence). The CDR3 is 15 amino acids. Source material: blood. This TCR was recovered from a person aged 18-69 years in good health. The V gene is TRBV27, the J gene TRBJ1-2, with 8 bases lining up with TRBD1. CDR3 sequence: CASSLSGTGNYGYTF. CDR3 coding DNA: TGTGCCAGCAGCCTTTCCGGGACAGGAAACTATGGCTACACCTTC.